This T cell receptor (beta chain) was sequenced for a study of blood T cell repertoires in COVID-19. Study-wide context: Specimens from acute and convalescent COVID-19 originated in the United States, Italy and Spain. The analysed material was cDNA or gDNA that came from T cells, B-cell-depleted T cells, or PBMCs.

Symptom resolution, clearance, or two negative PCRs marked donors in Cohort 3 as recovered. Trimming removed 3 bases from V and 2 bases from J, with 8 bases in between. CDR3 size: 13 residues. Germline values: CDR1 MDHEN, CDR2 SYDVKM. Sequenced by immunoSEQ multiplex PCR; TCRdb stores in-frame clones only, minus some. The sample holds roughly 250,000 clones; more than 80% are singletons and the top ten take around 2%. This clonotype was obtained from a young woman who had recovered from COVID-19. V usage is TRBV28 and J usage is TRBJ2-7, with D possibly being TRBD1 (6 bases). The sequencing input was PBMCs or T cells enriched from blood (not recorded which). DNA for the CDR3: TGTGCCAGCAGTTTCAGGGGAACCTACGAGCAGTACTTC. Translated, it gives CASSFRGTYEQYF.